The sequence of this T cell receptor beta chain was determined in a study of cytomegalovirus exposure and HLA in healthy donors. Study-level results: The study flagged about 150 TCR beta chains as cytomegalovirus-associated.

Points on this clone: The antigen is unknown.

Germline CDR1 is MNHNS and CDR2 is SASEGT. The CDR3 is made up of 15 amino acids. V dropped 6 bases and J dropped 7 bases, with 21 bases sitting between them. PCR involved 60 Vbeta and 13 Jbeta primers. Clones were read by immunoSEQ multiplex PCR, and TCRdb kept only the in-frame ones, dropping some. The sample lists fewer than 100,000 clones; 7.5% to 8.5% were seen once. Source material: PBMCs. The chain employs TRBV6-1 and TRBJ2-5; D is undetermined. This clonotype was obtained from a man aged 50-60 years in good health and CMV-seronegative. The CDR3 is CASSPSATPVGTQYF. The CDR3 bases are TGTGCCAGCAGCCCCTCGGCGACACCGGTGGGGACCCAGTACTTC.